This T cell receptor (beta chain) emerged from a study of blood T cell repertoires in COVID-19. Those who participated ranged in age from about 18 to 89 years and resided in approximately 26 US areas. Recovery meant two consecutive negative NP/OP PCR tests, professional clearance, or resolved symptoms. Assay: immunoSEQ multiplex PCR; the TCRdb copy retains only in-frame clones and omits some. This table holds 200,000 to 300,000 clones, about nine tenths found once. Germline V gene sequence: CDR1 MGHRA, CDR2 YSYEKL. This CDR3 region has 15 residues. J lost 6 bases, V lost 4 bases, and 9 bases had no gene match.

Sample: PBMCs or T cells enriched from blood (not recorded which). The V call is TRBV4-1, the J call TRBJ2-7, with 10 bases lining up with TRBD1. The clonotype was recovered from a young woman who had recovered from COVID-19. The CDR3 loop reads CASSRTGTGEAEQYF. In DNA form, the CDR3 reads TGCGCCAGCAGCCGAACCGGGACAGGGGAGGCCGAGCAGTACTTC.